This T cell receptor (beta chain) was retrieved from a study of blood T cell repertoires in COVID-19. Libraries were prepared by immunoSEQ multiplex PCR; TCRdb keeps only in-frame clonotypes and omits some of them. The data hold approximately 330,000 clones, with roughly 87% observed a single time. The length of the CDR3 is 14 residues. Germline V gene lookup returns CDR1 MNHEY and CDR2 SVGEGT. Trimming cost V 0 bases and J 4 bases, with 10 bases left between them. This TCR was recovered from a man aged 25 to 40 with COVID-19, enrolled during active disease. Sequenced: peripheral blood. V is TRBV6-2 or TRBV6-3 and J is TRBJ2-7; D may be TRBD2 (6 bases). CDR3 region: CASSYSTGVYEQYF. The CDR3 DNA is TGTGCCAGCAGTTACTCGACGGGGGTATACGAGCAGTACTTC.